The 11 T cell receptor beta chains below come from one sample, sequenced in a study of cytomegalovirus exposure and HLA in healthy donors. PCR amplification relied on 60 Vbeta primers (plus 13 Jbeta primers). Data came from immunoSEQ multiplex PCR; TCRdb stores just in-frame clones and leaves some out. Listed are about 200,000 clones; approximately 0.74% falls within the top ten. The sequenced sample consisted of PBMCs. The receptors stem from a boy aged 10-17 years in good health and CMV-seronegative.

The V call is TRBV10-2, the J call TRBJ2-1, with 7 positions matching TRBD2. V gave up 6 bases and J gave up 2 bases; unmatched junction bases: 10. The germline gives CDR1 WSHSY, CDR2 SAAADI. This CDR3 is 16 amino acids long. CDR3 amino acids: CASSGQLAWAYNEQFF. CDR3 bases: TGCGCCAGCAGCGGGCAACTAGCGTGGGCCTACAATGAGCAGTTCTTC.

J is TRBJ1-1 and V is TRBV11-2, with a weak D call TRBD1 (5 bases). V was clipped by 11 bases and J by 8 bases, with 15 bases between them. This CDR3 has 11 amino acids. CDR1 is SGHAT, CDR2 FQNNGV, per germline. The DNA for the CDR3 is TGTGCCCCGACCGGGGGAAAGGAAGCTTTCTTT. Its translation is CAPTGGKEAFF.

This chain uses TRBV6-1 with TRBJ2-1; 7 nucleotides agree with TRBD1. Unmatched junction bases numbered 8, after V lost 8 bases and J lost 4 bases. The CDR3 has 14 residues. The V gene's germline CDR1 is MNHNS and CDR2 SASEGT. The CDR3 DNA is TGTGCCAGCGGCGACAGGGACCCTTACAATGAGCAGTTCTTC. As protein: CASGDRDPYNEQFF.

The chain joins TRBV15 to TRBJ1-1, with no clear D. The CDR3 is made up of 17 amino acids. Germline CDR1 is LNHNV and CDR2 is YYDKDF (reference sequence). The V end lost 1 base, the J end lost 1 base, and 16 bases lay between the germline ends. The CDR3 DNA sequence: TGTGCCACCAGCAGAGGTAAGGAGGGAAGTCCGAACACTGAAGCTTTCTTT. Its protein is CATSRGKEGSPNTEAFF.

The CDR3 here is CASSWAGANEKLFF. The CDR3 DNA follows: TGTGCCAGCAGTTGGGCGGGAGCTAATGAAAAACTGTTTTTT. V usage is TRBV7-6 and J usage is TRBJ1-4; D gene uncertain. Trimming pared 6 bases from V and 3 bases from J, leaving 11 bases between. Germline-derived CDR1 and CDR2 are SGHVS and FNYEAQ. This CDR3 contains 14 residues.

The chain joins TRBV25-1 to TRBJ1-4, with TRBD1 identical over 7 bases. J lost 7 bases, V lost 3 bases, and 8 bases had no gene match. Germline V CDR1 and CDR2: MGHDK, SYGVNS. The CDR3 is 15 amino acids. The DNA of the CDR3 is TGTGCCAGCAGTGATCATAGGGGGCCGGGTGAAAAACTGTTTTTT. It translates to CASSDHRGPGEKLFF.

The V gene is TRBV10-1, the J gene TRBJ2-3; 8 positions agree with TRBD1. The CDR3 runs to 14 residues. The germline V gene has CDR1 WNHNN and CDR2 SYGVQD (reference sequence). V was clipped by 6 bases and J by 1 base; unmatched bases: 3. The CDR3 loop reads CASSPGQGTDTQYF. DNA for the CDR3: TGCGCCAGCAGCCCGGGACAGGGCACAGATACGCAGTATTTT.

V and J are TRBV4-2 and TRBJ2-1; 12 bases align to TRBD2. V lost 2 bases, J lost 7 bases, and 6 bases stayed unmatched. The CDR3 is made up of 16 amino acids. Germline V gives CDR1 LGHNA, CDR2 YNFKEQ. CDR3 loop: CASSQYLAGGRNEQFF. The CDR3 DNA sequence: TGTGCCAGCAGCCAATACCTAGCGGGGGGGCGGAATGAGCAGTTCTTC.

The chain joins TRBV7-9 to TRBJ2-7, with 11 bases fitting TRBD2. This CDR3 has 14 amino acids. The V gene end was trimmed by 3 bases and the J gene end by 4 bases; junction bases not matched to a gene: 2. Germline V lookup: CDR1 SEHNR, CDR2 FQNEAQ (reference sequence). CDR3 coding DNA: TGTGCCAGCAGCTTTGCTAGCGGGGGGTACGAGCAGTACTTC. This codes for CASSFASGGYEQYF. The full variable domain, with the rest looked up from reference TRBV7-9 and TRBJ2-7, is DTGVSQNPRHKITKRGQNVTFRCDPISEHNRLYWYRQTLGQGPEFLTYFQNEAQLEKSRLLSDRFSAERPKGSFSTLEIQRTEQGDSAMYLCASSFASGGYEQYFGPGTRLTVT.

The chain couples TRBV6-1 to TRBJ2-5, with 11 bases that match TRBD2. V lost 7 bases and J lost 5; bases outside the gene matches: 6. The CDR3 is 14 residues long. Germline-derived CDR1 and CDR2 are MNHNS and SASEGT. The DNA for the CDR3 is TGTGCCAGCACCTCGACTAGCGGGGTCGAGACCCAGTACTTC. Translated: CASTSTSGVETQYF.

The V call is TRBV7-2, the J call TRBJ2-2; D is possibly TRBD2 (5 bases). Per germline, CDR1 SGHTA and CDR2 FQGNSA. The CDR3 sequence is 14 residues long. V was clipped by 5 bases and J by 4 bases, with 11 bases between them. CDR3 amino acids: CASSPNGLTGELFF. In DNA form, the CDR3 reads TGTGCCAGCAGCCCCAATGGACTCACCGGGGAGCTGTTTTTT.